Only a few counts were recorded for the clone carrying this T cell receptor (beta chain). Its antigen remains unknown. The data were produced by immunoSEQ multiplex PCR, yet TCRdb's version contains in-frame clones alone and is incomplete. The sample lists approximately 200,000 clones, just over 90% occurring once. V was pared by 9 bases and J by 1 base, with 21 bases between. The CDR3 sequence is 16 residues long. The germline gives CDR1 MDHEN, CDR2 SYDVKM. The data stem from a study of T cell responses to AZD1222 COVID-19 vaccine. Study-level results: The repertoires were collected only after the peak T cell response.

The J gene is TRBJ1-2, the V gene TRBV28; D remains unclear. The sequence derives from an adult who received the AZD1222 COVID-19 vaccine. The sample was peripheral blood, taken 28 days after the second AZD1222 dose. CDR3 protein: CASNGGFGIINYGYTF. CDR3 bases: TGTGCCAGTAATGGCGGGTTCGGAATTATTAACTATGGCTACACCTTC.